The present T cell receptor beta chain was sequenced within a study of CD8+CD57+ T cells in acquired aplastic anemia. Genomic DNA was employed as the template in profiling TCR beta VDJ and CDR3. TCRdb re-called the reads through MiXCR, storing one row per CDR3 protein. This sample has 170,000 or so distinct CDR3 sequences, with about 60% found just once. The CDR3 consists of 14 residues. CDR1 LNHDA and CDR2 SQIVND come from the germline V gene (reference sequence). Trimming removed 7 bases at V and 3 bases at J, with 12 bases between. This clonotype was seen many times. Its antigen is not identified. Sequencing involved patients with CD8+CD57+ cell expansion previously shown by flow cytometry. General study results and limits: Overlap between patients and controls comprised some 31 CD8+ CDR3 sequences.

The sequence came from a human donor with aplastic anemia. Input material: sorted CD4+, CD8+, or CD8+CD57+ T cells (not recorded which) from PBMCs. The gene calls are TRBV19 and TRBJ2-2, with D perhaps TRBD1 or TRBD2 (6 bases each). The CDR3 sequence is CASTGAYDTGELFF. The DNA for the CDR3 is TGTGCCAGTACGGGGGCATATGACACCGGGGAGCTGTTTTTT.